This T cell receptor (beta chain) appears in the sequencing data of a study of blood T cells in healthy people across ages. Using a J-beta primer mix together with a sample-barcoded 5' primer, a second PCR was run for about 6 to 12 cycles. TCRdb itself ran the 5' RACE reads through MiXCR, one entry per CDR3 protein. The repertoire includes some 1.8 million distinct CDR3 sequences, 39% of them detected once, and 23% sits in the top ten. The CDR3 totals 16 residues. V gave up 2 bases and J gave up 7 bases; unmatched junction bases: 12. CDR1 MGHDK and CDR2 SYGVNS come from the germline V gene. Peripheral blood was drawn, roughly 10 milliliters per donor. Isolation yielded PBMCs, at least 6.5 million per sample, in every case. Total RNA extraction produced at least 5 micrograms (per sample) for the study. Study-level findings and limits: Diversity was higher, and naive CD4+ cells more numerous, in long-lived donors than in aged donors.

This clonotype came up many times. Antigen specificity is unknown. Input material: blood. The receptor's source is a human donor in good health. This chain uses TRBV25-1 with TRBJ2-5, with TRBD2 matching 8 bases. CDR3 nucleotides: TGTGCCAGCAGTGAACGGGGGGGCAGGGGTAGGGGGACCCAGTACTTC. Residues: CASSERGGRGRGTQYF.